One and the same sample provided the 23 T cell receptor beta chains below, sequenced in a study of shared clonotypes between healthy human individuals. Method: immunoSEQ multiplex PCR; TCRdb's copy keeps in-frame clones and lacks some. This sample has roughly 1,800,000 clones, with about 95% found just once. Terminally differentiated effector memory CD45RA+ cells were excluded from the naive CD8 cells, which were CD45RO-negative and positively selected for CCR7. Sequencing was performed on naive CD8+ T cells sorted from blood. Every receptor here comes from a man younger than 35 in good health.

The CDR3: CASSWMTGVYEQYF. The DNA for the CDR3 is TGTGCCAGCAGCTGGATGACAGGGGTTTACGAGCAGTACTTC. The V and J genes are TRBV5-6 and TRBJ2-7, with 8 bases identical to TRBD1. Germline CDR1 is SGHDT and CDR2 is YYEEEE. This CDR3 contains 14 residues. The V gene end was trimmed by 3 bases and the J gene end by 4 bases; junction bases not matched to a gene: 6.

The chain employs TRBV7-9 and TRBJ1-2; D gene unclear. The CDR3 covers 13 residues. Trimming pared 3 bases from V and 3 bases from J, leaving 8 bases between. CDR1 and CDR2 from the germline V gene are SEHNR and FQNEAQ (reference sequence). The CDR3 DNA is TGTGCCAGCAGCTTGGGGTCTTACTATGGCTACACCTTC. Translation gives CASSLGSYYGYTF.

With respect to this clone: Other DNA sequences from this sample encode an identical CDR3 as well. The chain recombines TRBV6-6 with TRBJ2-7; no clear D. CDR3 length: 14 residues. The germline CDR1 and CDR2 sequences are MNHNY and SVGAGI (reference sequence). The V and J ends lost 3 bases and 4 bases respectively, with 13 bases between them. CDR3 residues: CASSYSGPTYEQYF. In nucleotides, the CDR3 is TGTGCCAGCAGTTATTCGGGCCCTACTTACGAGCAGTACTTC.

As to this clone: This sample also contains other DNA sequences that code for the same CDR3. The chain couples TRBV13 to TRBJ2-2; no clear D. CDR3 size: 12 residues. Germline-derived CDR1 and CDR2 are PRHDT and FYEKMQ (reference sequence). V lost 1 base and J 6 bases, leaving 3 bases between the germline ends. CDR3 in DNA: TGTGCCAGCAGCTTAGAAGCCGGGGAGCTGTTTTTT. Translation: CASSLEAGELFF. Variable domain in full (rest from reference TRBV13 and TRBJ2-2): AAGVIQSPRHLIKEKRETATLKCYPIPRHDTVYWYQQGPGQDPQFLISFYEKMQSDKGSIPDRFSAQQFSDYHSELNMSSLELGDSALYFCASSLEAGELFFGEGSRLTVL.

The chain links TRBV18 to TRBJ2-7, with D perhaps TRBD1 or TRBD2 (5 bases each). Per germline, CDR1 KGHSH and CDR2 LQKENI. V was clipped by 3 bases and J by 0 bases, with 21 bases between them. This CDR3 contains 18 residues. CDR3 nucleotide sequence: TGTGCCAGCTCACCGGCCGCTTCCGGGACGACAAGCTCCTACGAGCAGTACTTC. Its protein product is CASSPAASGTTSSYEQYF.

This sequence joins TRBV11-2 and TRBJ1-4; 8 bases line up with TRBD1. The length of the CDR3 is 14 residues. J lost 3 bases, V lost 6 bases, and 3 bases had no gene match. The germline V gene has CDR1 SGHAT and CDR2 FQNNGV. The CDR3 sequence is CASRQGAANEKLFF. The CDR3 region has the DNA TGTGCCAGCAGGCAGGGGGCGGCTAATGAAAAACTGTTTTTT.

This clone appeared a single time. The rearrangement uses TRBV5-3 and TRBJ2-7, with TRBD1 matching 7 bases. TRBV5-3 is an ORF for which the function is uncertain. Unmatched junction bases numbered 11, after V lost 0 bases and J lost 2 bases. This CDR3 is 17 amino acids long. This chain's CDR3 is CARSLEWGQDRPYEQYF. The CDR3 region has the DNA TGTGCCAGAAGCTTGGAATGGGGGCAGGACAGGCCCTACGAGCAGTACTTC.

CDR3 nucleotides: TGCGCCAGCAGCAGAGTAGGGGACCACTACGAGCAGTACTTC. Translating it yields CASSRVGDHYEQYF. This chain connects TRBV4-1 to TRBJ2-7; D is perhaps TRBD1 or TRBD2 (5 bases each). Per the germline V gene, CDR1 is MGHRA and CDR2 is YSYEKL. The CDR3 length is 14 residues. Trimming stripped 5 bases from V and 3 bases from J, with 14 bases between.

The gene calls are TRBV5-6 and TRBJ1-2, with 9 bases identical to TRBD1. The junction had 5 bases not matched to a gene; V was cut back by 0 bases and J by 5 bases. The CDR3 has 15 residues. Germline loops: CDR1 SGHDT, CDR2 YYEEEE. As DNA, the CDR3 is TGTGCCAGCAGCTTGGGGGACAGGGATGGGTATGGCTACACCTTC. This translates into CASSLGDRDGYGYTF.

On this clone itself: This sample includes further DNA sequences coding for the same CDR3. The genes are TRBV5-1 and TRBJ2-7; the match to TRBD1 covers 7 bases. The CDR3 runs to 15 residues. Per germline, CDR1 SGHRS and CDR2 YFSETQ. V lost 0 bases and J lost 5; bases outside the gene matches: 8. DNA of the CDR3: TGCGCCAGCAGCTTGGAAGGGGGCGCAGGCGACGAGCAGTACTTC. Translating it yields CASSLEGGAGDEQYF.

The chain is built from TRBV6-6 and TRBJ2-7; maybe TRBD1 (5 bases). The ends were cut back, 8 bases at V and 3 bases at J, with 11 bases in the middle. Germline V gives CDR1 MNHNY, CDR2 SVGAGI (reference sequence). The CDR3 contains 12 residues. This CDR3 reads CASEAGNYEQYF. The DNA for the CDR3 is TGTGCCAGCGAAGCAGGGAACTACGAGCAGTACTTC.

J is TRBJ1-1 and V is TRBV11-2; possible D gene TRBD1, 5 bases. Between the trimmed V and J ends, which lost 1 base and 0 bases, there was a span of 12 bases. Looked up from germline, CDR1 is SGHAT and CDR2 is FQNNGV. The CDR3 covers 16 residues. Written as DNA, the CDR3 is TGTGCCAGCAGCTTAGGTGCAGGGAACATGAACACTGAAGCTTTCTTT. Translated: CASSLGAGNMNTEAFF.

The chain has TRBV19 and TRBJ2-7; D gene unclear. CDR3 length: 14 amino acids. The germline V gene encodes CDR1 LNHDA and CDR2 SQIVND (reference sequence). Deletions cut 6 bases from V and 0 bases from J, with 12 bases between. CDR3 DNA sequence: TGTGCCAGTAGCCCCCAAACCTACTCCTACGAGCAGTACTTC. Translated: CASSPQTYSYEQYF. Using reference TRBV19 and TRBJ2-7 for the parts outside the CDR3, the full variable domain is DGGITQSPKYLFRKEGQNVTLSCEQNLNHDAMYWYRQDPGQGLRLIYYSQIVNDFQKGDIAEGYSVSREKKESFPLTVTSAQKNPTAFYLCASSPQTYSYEQYFGPGTRLTVT.

CDR3 sequence: CASSFGQGREYEQYF. CDR3 sequence (DNA): TGTGCCAGCAGTTTTGGACAGGGAAGGGAGTACGAGCAGTACTTC. The V call is TRBV7-9, the J call TRBJ2-7, with 8 bases identical to TRBD1. CDR3 size: 15 residues. The J segment lost 4 bases and the V segment lost 6 bases, leaving 11 bases of the junction unmatched. The germline V gene has CDR1 SEHNR and CDR2 FQNEAQ (reference sequence).

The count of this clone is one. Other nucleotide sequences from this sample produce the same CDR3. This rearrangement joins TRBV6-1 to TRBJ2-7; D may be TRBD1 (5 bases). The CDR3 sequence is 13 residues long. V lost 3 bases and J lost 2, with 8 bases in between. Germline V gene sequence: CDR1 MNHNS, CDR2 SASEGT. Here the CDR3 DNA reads TGTGCCAGCAGTGACCGGACACCCTACGAGCAGTACTTC. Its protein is CASSDRTPYEQYF.

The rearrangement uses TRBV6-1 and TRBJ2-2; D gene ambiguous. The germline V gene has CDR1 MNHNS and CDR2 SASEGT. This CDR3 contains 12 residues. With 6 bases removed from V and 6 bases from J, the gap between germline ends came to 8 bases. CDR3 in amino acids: CASRDPPGELFF. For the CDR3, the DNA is TGTGCCAGCAGGGACCCCCCCGGGGAGCTGTTTTTT.

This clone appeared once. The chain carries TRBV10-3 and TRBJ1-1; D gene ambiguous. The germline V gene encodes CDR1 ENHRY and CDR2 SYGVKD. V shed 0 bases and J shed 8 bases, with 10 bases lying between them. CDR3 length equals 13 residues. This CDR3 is CAISESTWTEAFF. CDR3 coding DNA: TGTGCCATCAGTGAGTCGACGTGGACCGAAGCTTTCTTT.

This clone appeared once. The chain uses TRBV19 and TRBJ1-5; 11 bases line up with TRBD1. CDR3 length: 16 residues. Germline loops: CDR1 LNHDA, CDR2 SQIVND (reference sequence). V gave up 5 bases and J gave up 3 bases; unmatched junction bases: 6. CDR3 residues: CASSGGTGGNNQPQHF. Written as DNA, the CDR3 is TGTGCCAGTAGTGGCGGGACAGGGGGAAACAATCAGCCCCAGCATTTT. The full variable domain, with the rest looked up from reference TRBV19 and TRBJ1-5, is DGGITQSPKYLFRKEGQNVTLSCEQNLNHDAMYWYRQDPGQGLRLIYYSQIVNDFQKGDIAEGYSVSREKKESFPLTVTSAQKNPTAFYLCASSGGTGGNNQPQHFGDGTRLSIL.

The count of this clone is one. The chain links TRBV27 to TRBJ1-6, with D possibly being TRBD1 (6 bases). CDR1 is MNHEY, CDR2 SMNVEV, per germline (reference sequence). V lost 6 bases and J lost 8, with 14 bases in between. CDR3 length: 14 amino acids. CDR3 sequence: CASSPTGGDSPLHF. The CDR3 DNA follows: TGTGCCAGCAGCCCGACAGGAGGGGATTCACCCCTCCACTTT.

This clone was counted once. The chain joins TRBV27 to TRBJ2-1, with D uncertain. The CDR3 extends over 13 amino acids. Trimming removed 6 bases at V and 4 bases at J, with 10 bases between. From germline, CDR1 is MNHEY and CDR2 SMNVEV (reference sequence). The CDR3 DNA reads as TGTGCCAGCAGGTTTGACTTTTACAATGAGCAGTTCTTC. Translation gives CASRFDFYNEQFF.

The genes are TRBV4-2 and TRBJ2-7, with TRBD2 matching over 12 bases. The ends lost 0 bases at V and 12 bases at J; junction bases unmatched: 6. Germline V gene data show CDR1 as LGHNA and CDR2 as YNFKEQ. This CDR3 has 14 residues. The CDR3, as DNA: TGTGCCAGCAGCCAAGACCCTAGCGGGGGGGCTTTGTACTTC. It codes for CASSQDPSGGALYF.

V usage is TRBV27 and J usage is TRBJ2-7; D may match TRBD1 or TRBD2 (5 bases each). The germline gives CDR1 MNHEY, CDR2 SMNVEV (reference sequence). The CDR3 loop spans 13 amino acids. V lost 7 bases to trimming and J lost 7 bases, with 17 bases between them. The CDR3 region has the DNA TGTGCCAGCACCCCGGGGACCGCCTGGGAGCAGTACTTC. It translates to CASTPGTAWEQYF.

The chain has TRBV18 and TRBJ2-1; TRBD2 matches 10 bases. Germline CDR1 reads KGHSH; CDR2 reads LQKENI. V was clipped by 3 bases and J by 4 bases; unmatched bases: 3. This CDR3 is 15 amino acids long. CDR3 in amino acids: CASSPGTSVYNEQFF. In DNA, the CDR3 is TGTGCCAGCTCACCCGGGACTAGCGTTTACAATGAGCAGTTCTTC. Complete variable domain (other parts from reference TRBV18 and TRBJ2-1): NAGVMQNPRHLVRRRGQEARLRCSPMKGHSHVYWYRQLPEEGLKFMVYLQKENIIDESGMPKERFSAEFPKEGPSILRIQQVVRGDSAAYFCASSPGTSVYNEQFFGPGTRLTVL.